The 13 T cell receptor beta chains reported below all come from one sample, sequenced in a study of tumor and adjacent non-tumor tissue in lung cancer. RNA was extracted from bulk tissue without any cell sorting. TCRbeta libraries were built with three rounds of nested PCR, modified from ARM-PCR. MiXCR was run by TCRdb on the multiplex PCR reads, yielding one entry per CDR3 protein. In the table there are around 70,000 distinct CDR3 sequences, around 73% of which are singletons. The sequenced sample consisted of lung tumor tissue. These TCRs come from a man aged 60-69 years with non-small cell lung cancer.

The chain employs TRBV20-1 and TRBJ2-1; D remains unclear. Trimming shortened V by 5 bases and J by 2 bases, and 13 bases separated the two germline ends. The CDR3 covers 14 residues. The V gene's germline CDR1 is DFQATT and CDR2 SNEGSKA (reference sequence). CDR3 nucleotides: TGCAGTGCTGGTAGCAGAACTACCTACAATGAGCAGTTCTTC. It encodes CSAGSRTTYNEQFF.

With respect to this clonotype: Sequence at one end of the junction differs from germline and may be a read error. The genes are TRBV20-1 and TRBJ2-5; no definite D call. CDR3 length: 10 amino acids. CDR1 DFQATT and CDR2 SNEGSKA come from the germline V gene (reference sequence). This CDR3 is CSDSIETQYF. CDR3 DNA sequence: TGCAGTGATAGCATCGAGACACAGTACTTC.

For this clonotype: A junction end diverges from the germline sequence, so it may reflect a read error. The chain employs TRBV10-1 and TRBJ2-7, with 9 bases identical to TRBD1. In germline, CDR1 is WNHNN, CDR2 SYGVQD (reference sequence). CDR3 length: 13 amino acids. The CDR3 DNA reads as TGTGCCAGCAGCCGGGACAGGGCCTACGAGGAGTACTTC. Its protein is CASSRDRAYEEYF.

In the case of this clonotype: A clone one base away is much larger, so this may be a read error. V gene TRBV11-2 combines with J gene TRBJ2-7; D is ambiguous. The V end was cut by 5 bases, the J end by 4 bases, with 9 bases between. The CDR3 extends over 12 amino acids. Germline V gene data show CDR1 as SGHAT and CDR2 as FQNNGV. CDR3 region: CASSRIWYEQYF. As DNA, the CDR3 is TGTGCCAGCAGCAGGATTTGGTACGAGCAGTACTTC.

The CDR3 loop is CSDKQGLNTEAFF. CDR3 nucleotides: TGCAGTGACAAACAGGGGTTGAACACTGAAGCTTTCTTT. The rearrangement uses TRBV20-1 and TRBJ1-1; 7 bases agree with TRBD1. V was clipped by 7 bases and J by 0 bases; unmatched bases: 5. This CDR3 is 13 amino acids long. CDR1 DFQATT and CDR2 SNEGSKA come from the germline V gene (reference sequence).

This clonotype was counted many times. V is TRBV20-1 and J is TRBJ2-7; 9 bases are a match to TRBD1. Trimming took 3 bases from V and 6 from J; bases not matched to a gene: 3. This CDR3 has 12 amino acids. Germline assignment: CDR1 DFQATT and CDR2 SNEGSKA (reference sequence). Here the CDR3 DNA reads TGCAGTGCTAGGAAACAGGGGGCCGAGCAGTACTTC. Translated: CSARKQGAEQYF.

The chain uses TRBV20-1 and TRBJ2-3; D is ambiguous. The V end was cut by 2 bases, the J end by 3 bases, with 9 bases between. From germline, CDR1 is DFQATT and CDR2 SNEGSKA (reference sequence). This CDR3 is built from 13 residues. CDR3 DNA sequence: TGCAGTGCTAGATCGTTCATTACAGATACGCAGTATTTT. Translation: CSARSFITDTQYF.

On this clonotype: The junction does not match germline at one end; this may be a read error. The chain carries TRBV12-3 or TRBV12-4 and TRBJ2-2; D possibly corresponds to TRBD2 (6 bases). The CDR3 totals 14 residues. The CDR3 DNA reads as TGTGCCAGCACTTTCGGAGGGCGGTCCGGGGAGCTATTATTT. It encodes CASTFGGRSGELLF.

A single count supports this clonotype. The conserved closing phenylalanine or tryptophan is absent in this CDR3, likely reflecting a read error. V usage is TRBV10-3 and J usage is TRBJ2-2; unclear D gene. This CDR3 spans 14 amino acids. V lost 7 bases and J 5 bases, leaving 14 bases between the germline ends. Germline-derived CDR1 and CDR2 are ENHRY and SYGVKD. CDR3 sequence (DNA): TGTGCCATCAACACTGGGATTGGAACCGGGGAGCTGTTTGTT. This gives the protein CAINTGIGTGELFV.

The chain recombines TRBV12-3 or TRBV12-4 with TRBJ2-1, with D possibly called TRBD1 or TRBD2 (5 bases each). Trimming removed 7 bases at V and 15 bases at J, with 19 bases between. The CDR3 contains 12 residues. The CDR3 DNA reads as TGTGCCAGCAATCCGGGGCTAAAGGGACGGTTCTTC. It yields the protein CASNPGLKGRFF.

CDR3 region: CATGSLPYGYTF. As DNA, the CDR3 is TGCGCGACGGGCAGCCTCCCCTATGGCTACACCTTC. The chain employs TRBV10-2 and TRBJ1-2; D is ambiguous. This CDR3 is built from 12 residues. The germline V gene encodes CDR1 WSHSY and CDR2 SAAADI.

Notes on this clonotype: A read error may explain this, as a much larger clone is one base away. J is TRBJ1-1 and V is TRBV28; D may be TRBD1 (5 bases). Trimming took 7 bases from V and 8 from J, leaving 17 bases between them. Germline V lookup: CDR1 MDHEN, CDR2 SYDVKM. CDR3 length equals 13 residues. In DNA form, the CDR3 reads TGTGCCAGCATTGGGGGAACGACAGCGGAAGCTTTCTTT. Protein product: CASIGGTTAEAFF.

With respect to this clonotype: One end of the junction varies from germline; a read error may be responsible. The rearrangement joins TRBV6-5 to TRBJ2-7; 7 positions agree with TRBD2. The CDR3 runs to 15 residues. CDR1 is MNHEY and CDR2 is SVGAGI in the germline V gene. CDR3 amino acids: CVSSYSRRETAECYF. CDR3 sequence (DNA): TGTGTCAGCAGTTACTCGAGGCGGGAGACGGCCGAGTGCTACTTC.